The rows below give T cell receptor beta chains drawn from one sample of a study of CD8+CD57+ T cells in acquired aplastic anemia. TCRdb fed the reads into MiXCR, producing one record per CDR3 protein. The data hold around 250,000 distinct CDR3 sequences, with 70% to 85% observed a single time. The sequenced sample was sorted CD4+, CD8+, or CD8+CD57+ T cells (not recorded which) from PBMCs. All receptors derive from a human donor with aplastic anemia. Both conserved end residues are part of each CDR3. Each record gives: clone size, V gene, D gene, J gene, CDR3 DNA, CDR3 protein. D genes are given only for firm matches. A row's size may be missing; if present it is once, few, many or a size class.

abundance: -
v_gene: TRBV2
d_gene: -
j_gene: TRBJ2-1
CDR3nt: TGTGCCAGCAGTGATGTGGCGTGCGGTGAGCAGTTCTTC
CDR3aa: CASSDVACGEQFF

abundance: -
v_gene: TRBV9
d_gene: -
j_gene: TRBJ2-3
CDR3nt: TGTGCCAGCGGGGAAGGGTCAGCTAATAAGCAGTTTTTT
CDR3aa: CASGEGSANKQFF

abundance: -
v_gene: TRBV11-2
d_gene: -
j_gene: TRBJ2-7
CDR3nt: TGTGCCAGCAGCTTTCATCCAGACTACGAGCAGTACTTC
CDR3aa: CASSFHPDYEQYF

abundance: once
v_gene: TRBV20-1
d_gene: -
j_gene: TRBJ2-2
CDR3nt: TGCAGTTCACGAGGGCGAACCGGGGAGCTGTTTTTT
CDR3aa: CSSRGRTGELFF

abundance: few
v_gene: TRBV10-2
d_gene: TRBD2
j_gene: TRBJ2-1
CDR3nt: TGTGCCAGTGCCATAGCGGGGCGTGACAATGAGCAGTTCTTC
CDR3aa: CASAIAGRDNEQFF

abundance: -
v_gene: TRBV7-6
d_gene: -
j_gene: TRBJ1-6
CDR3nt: TGTGCCAGCAGCTTGACGTCCGGTAATGAACCCCTCCACTTT
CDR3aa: CASSLTSGNEPLHF

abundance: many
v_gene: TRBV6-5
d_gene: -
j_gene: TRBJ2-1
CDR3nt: TGTGCCAGCATCCCTCGGAGCGAGGGGTCCGATGAGCAGTTCTTC
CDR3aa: CASIPRSEGSDEQFF

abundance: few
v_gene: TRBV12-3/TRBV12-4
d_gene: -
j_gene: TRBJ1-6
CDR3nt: TGTGCCAGCAGGGGGGACGGCTATAATTCACCCCTCCACTTT
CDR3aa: CASRGDGYNSPLHF

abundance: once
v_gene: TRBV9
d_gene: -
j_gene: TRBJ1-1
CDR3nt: TGTGCCAGCAGGTTAGATCTGGCAGGGCTGTCTGTAGCTTTCTTT
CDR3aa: CASRLDLAGLSVAFF

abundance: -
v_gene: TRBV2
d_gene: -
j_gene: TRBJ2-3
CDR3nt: TGTGCCAGCAGTGCGTCGAATAGCAATCAGCCCCAGCATTTTTTT
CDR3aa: CASSASNSNQPQHFF

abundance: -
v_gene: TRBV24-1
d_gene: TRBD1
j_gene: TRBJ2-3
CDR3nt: TGTGCCACCAGTGATTCCGGACAGGTCACAGATACGCAGTATTTT
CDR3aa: CATSDSGQVTDTQYF

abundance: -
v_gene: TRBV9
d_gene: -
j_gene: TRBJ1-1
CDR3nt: TGTGCCAGCAGCTTAGAGCCTACAGGGATCGATGAAGCTTTCTTT
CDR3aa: CASSLEPTGIDEAFF

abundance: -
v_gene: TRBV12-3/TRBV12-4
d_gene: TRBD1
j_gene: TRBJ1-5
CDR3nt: TGTGCCAGCAGTACCGGACAGGGGTATGGTCAGCCCCAGCATTTT
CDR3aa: CASSTGQGYGQPQHF

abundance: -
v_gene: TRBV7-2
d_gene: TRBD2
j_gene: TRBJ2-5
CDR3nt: TGTGCCAGCAGCCTACCTATAACTAGCGGGAGGGATGAGACCCAGTACTTC
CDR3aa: CASSLPITSGRDETQYF

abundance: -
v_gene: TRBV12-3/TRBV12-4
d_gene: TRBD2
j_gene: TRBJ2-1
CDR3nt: TGTGCTAGTGGTACTCTAGCGGGGCACAATGAGCAGTTCTTC
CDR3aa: CASGTLAGHNEQFF

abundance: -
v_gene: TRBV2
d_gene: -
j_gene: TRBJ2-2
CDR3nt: TGTGCCAGCGGGGAGCTGTTTTTT
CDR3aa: CASGELFF

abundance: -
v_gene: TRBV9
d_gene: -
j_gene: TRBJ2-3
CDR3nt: -
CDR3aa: CASSLPPEWASGNF

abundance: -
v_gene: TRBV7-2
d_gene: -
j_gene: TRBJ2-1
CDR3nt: TGTGCCAGCAGCCTCGGGTCCCCCCACAATGAGCAGTTCTTC
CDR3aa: CASSLGSPHNEQFF

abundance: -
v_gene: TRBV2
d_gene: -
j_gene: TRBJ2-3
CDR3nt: TGTGCCAGCAGCGACGGGGGCGATACGAAGCAGTTT
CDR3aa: CASSDGGDTKQF

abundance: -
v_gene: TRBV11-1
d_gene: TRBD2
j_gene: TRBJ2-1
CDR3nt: TGTGCCAGCAGCTCCCGGCCCCGGGGGGGGAGCGATGAGCAGTTCTTC
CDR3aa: CASSSRPRGGSDEQFF

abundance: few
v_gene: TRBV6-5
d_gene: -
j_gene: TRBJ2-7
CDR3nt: TGTGCCAGCAGCCAGGGGGGCGGAAACGGTCAGGGTAACTACGAGCAGTACTTC
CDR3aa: CASSQGGGNGQGNYEQYF

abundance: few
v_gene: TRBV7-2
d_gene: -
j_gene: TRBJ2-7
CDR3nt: TGTGCCAGCAGCTCCCAAGGGTGGGACGAGCAGTACTTC
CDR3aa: CASSSQGWDEQYF

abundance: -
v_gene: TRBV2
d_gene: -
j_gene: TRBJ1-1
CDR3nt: TGTGCCAGCAGCGACCACCGGGACTTCTCCGATGGGAGCACTGAAGCTTTCTTT
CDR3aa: CASSDHRDFSDGSTEAFF

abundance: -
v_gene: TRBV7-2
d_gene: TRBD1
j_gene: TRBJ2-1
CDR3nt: TGTGCCAGCAGCTTGGGACAGGCTGACAAGAATGAGCTGTTCTTC
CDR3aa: CASSLGQADKNELFF

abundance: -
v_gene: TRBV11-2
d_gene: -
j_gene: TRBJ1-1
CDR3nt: TGCGCCAGCAGATATCGCGCCACGAGCACTGAAGCTTTCTTT
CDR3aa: CASRYRATSTEAFF

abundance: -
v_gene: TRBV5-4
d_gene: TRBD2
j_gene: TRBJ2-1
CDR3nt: TGTGCCAGCAGCTTGGAGGCGGTAGCGGGAAAAAATGAGCAGTTCTTC
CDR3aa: CASSLEAVAGKNEQFF

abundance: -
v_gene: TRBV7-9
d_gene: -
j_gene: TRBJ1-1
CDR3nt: TGTGCCAGCAGCCATGACAAGGGAGCCACTGAAGCTTTCTTT
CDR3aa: CASSHDKGATEAFF

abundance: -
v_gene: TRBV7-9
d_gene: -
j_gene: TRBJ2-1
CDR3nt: TGTGCCAGCAGCTTACACAAGAGCGAGGGGAGCGATCAACAGTTCTTC
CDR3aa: CASSLHKSEGSDQQFF